This TCR beta chain was identified during a study of vaccination effects on CD4 cells after COVID-19. About the research overall: Each person got two doses of an mRNA SARS-CoV-2 vaccine, BNT162b2 or mRNA-1273.

Isolation of CD4+ T cells took place after 10 days of culture. A half-volume exchange with IL-2 medium occurred on days 3 and 7. The repertoire was sequenced with immunoSEQ multiplex PCR; TCRdb's copy has only in-frame clones and lacks some. Of 40,000 to 60,000 clones listed, about 74% are singletons. A note on this clone: What it binds is not known.

V dropped 4 bases and J dropped 0 bases, with 13 bases sitting between them. The CDR3 is 16 amino acids. CDR1 and CDR2 from the germline V gene are SGHRS and YFSETQ. The sequence was collected from a human donor who had a prior SARS-CoV-2 infection. This specimen was CD4+ T cells from PBMCs cultured without peptide, taken before COVID-19 vaccination. The rearrangement links TRBV5-1 to TRBJ2-2; D not certain. This CDR3 reads CASSPPGKTNTGELFF. The CDR3 DNA reads as TGCGCCAGCAGCCCCCCTGGAAAGACGAACACCGGGGAGCTGTTTTTT.